This T cell receptor (beta chain) emerged from a study of blood T cells in healthy people across ages. Through a sample-barcoded 5' primer and a J-beta primer mix, a second PCR was run for roughly 6 to 12 cycles. TCRdb re-derived calls from the 5' RACE reads in MiXCR, one entry per CDR3 protein. The sample contains around 1.5 million distinct CDR3 sequences, 59% of which appear only once. The receptor was derived from a man aged 18 to 29 in good health. Source material: blood.

The CDR3 loop is CASSIHRVDKGELFF. The CDR3 DNA reads TGTGCCAGCAGTATCCATAGGGTGGATAAGGGGGAGCTGTTTTTT. This chain links TRBV6-5 with TRBJ2-2; no clear D gene. From germline, CDR1 is MNHEY and CDR2 SVGAGI. Trimming cost V 5 bases and J 8 bases, with 18 bases left between them. The CDR3 is 15 residues long.